This is a list of T cell receptor beta chains from one sample in a study of tumor-infiltrating lymphocytes in oesophageal squamous cell carcinoma. TCRdb re-called the PCR reads with MiXCR, one entry per CDR3 protein. The sample has approximately 15,000 distinct CDR3 sequences; 53% are singletons. Sequenced material: esophageal tumor tissue. The receptors here all came from a male donor with esophageal squamous cell carcinoma. The CDR3 runs from the conserved cysteine through the conserved F or W. D genes are given only for firm matches. Part of the rows lack a size; the others show once, few, many or a class for expanded clones.

D: TRBD1
V: TRBV28
J: TRBJ2-7
size: .
CDR3: CAGHGTGYYEQYF
DNA: TGTGCCGGCCACGGGACAGGGTATTACGAGCAGTACTTC

D: TRBD1
V: TRBV7-3
J: TRBJ2-7
size: .
CDR3: CASSLLPGQGARDPTSSSYEQYF
DNA: TGTGCCAGCAGCCTCTTGCCGGGACAGGGGGCGAGGGACCCGACTAGCTCTTCCTACGAGCAGTACTTC

D: .
V: TRBV6-5
J: TRBJ2-7
size: .
CDR3: CASSYGRHYEQYF
DNA: TGTGCCAGCAGTTACGGGCGGCACTACGAGCAGTACTTC

D: .
V: TRBV7-3
J: TRBJ2-7
size: .
CDR3: CASSLTHGPYEQYF
DNA: TGTGCCAGCAGCTTAACTCATGGCCCCTACGAGCAGTACTTC

D: TRBD2
V: TRBV7-9
J: TRBJ2-1
size: .
CDR3: CASSSSLAGDAYNEQFF
DNA: TGTGCCAGCAGCTCCTCATTAGCGGGAGATGCCTACAATGAGCAGTTCTTC

D: .
V: TRBV7-2
J: TRBJ2-1
size: few
CDR3: CASSPDPRPPYNEQFF
DNA: TGTGCCAGCAGCCCGGACCCGAGACCCCCCTACAATGAGCAGTTCTTC

D: .
V: TRBV28
J: TRBJ2-6
size: few
CDR3: CASSFRLISGANVLTF
DNA: TGTGCCAGCAGTTTCAGGCTTATCTCTGGGGCCAACGTCCTGACTTTC

D: TRBD1
V: TRBV7-6
J: TRBJ2-5
size: .
CDR3: CASRPATGADGSQYF
DNA: TGTGCCAGCAGACCTGCTACAGGGGCGGATGGGTCCCAGTACTTC

D: .
V: TRBV4-1
J: TRBJ1-2
size: many
CDR3: CASSQERGSNRGYTF
DNA: TGCGCCAGCAGCCAAGAACGCGGTAGTAATCGTGGCTACACCTTC

D: .
V: TRBV7-2
J: TRBJ2-7
size: .
CDR3: CASSLDWGTSYEQYF
DNA: TGTGCCAGCAGCTTAGATTGGGGCACATCCTACGAGCAGTACTTC

D: TRBD1
V: TRBV7-8
J: TRBJ1-3
size: once
CDR3: CASSPTGGPGNTIYF
DNA: TGTGCCAGCAGCCCTACAGGGGGCCCTGGAAACACCATATATTTT

D: .
V: TRBV12-3/TRBV12-4
J: TRBJ2-7
size: .
CDR3: CASSLKVETAQYF
DNA: TGTGCCAGCAGTTTAAAGGTCGAGACGGCGCAGTACTTC

D: TRBD1
V: TRBV7-8
J: TRBJ2-7
size: few
CDR3: CASSFGTGHSYEQYF
DNA: TGTGCCAGCAGCTTTGGGACAGGGCACTCCTACGAGCAGTACTTC

D: .
V: TRBV7-8
J: TRBJ2-1
size: few
CDR3: CASSLVPSPSYNEQFF
DNA: TGTGCCAGCAGCTTAGTGCCTAGCCCTTCCTACAATGAGCAGTTCTTC

D: .
V: TRBV2
J: TRBJ2-7
size: .
CDR3: CASSGNMDEQYF
DNA: TGTGCCAGCAGTGGTAACATGGACGAGCAGTACTTC

D: .
V: TRBV7-6
J: TRBJ2-6
size: once
CDR3: CASSLEGMKDTRPWANVLTF
DNA: TGTGCTAGCAGCTTAGAGGGTATGAAGGACACCCGGCCCTGGGCCAACGTCCTGACTTTC

D: .
V: TRBV28
J: TRBJ2-3
size: few
CDR3: CASSWTVEGTDTQYF
DNA: TGTGCCAGCAGTTGGACGGTGGAAGGCACAGATACGCAGTATTTT

D: .
V: TRBV25-1
J: TRBJ2-7
size: .
CDR3: CASSEAVSGGPYEQYF
DNA: TGTGCCAGCAGTGAAGCGGTTTCGGGGGGCCCCTACGAGCAGTACTTC

D: .
V: TRBV6-8
J: TRBJ2-5
size: .
CDR3: CASGYRDPRTQYF
DNA: TGTGCCAGCGGATACAGGGACCCAAGGACCCAGTACTTC

D: TRBD2
V: TRBV7-3
J: TRBJ2-1
size: .
CDR3: CASSLSASGGQGEQFF
DNA: TGTGCCAGCAGCTTAAGTGCTAGCGGGGGGCAGGGTGAGCAGTTCTTC

D: TRBD1
V: TRBV28
J: TRBJ1-5
size: .
CDR3: CASSQGQGGFF
DNA: TGTGCCAGCAGCCAAGGACAGGGAGGGTTTTTT

D: TRBD2
V: TRBV28
J: TRBJ2-7
size: few
CDR3: CASFSRAASGSYEQYF
DNA: TGTGCCAGCTTCTCCCGAGCGGCTAGCGGTAGCTACGAGCAGTACTTC

D: .
V: TRBV7-2
J: TRBJ1-1
size: .
CDR3: CASSQSGTEAFF
DNA: TGTGCCAGCAGCCAATCCGGGACAGAAGCTTTCTTT